Following are 5 T cell receptor beta chains from one sample sequenced in a study of regulatory dendritic cells for organ transplantation. Using immunoSEQ multiplex PCR, the repertoire was profiled, and TCRdb retains in-frame clones only, with some absent. The data hold 5,500 to 6,500 clones, with around 65% observed a single time. Sequenced sample: memory CD8+ T cells from blood. Regarding subset: CD45RO+ memory T cells. These receptors were taken from a human donor in good health.

This clone was counted only a few times. CDR3: CASSLHQSNYGYTF. The DNA of the CDR3 is TGTGCCAGTAGTCTTCATCAGTCGAACTATGGCTACACCTTC. This rearrangement joins TRBV19 to TRBJ1-2; D gene uncertain. V gave up 5 bases and J gave up 2 bases, with 12 bases separating them. CDR1 and CDR2 (germline): LNHDA, SQIVND (reference sequence). The CDR3 runs 14 residues.

Comment on this clone: This specimen includes other DNA sequences encoding the same CDR3. The chain has TRBV7-9 and TRBJ2-2; D is unresolved. The V and J ends lost 2 bases and 4 bases respectively, with 8 bases between them. The CDR3 spans 14 residues. Germline V lookup: CDR1 SEHNR, CDR2 FQNEAQ (reference sequence). CDR3 DNA sequence: TGTGCCAGCAGCTTAACCCCCGGCACCGGGGAGCTGTTTTTT. Amino acid sequence: CASSLTPGTGELFF.

The chain employs TRBV9 and TRBJ2-7, with D unclear. V was clipped by 0 bases and J by 0 bases, with 10 bases between them. Germline CDR1 and CDR2: SGDLS and YYNGEE. This CDR3 has 15 amino acids. The chain's CDR3 is CASSVAMADSYEQYF. DNA of the CDR3: TGTGCCAGCAGCGTAGCTATGGCGGACTCCTACGAGCAGTACTTC.

This clone has just a few counts. The V gene is TRBV7-2, the J gene TRBJ2-1; tentative D call: TRBD2 (7 bases). V was cut by 5 bases and J by 0 bases, with 14 bases left in between. This CDR3 has 16 amino acids. Germline V CDR1 and CDR2: SGHTA, FQGNSA. The CDR3 reads CASSLEGGDSYNEQFF. The CDR3, as DNA: TGTGCCAGCAGCCTAGAGGGGGGGGACTCCTACAATGAGCAGTTCTTC.

The chain recombines TRBV4-1 with TRBJ1-1, with D perhaps TRBD1 (5 bases). V was cut by 0 bases and J by 7 bases, with 12 bases left in between. Germline V gene lookup returns CDR1 MGHRA and CDR2 YSYEKL. The CDR3 is 14 residues long. The CDR3 reads CASSQDQGIVEAFF. The CDR3 bases are TGCGCCAGCAGCCAAGATCAGGGTATTGTTGAAGCTTTCTTT.